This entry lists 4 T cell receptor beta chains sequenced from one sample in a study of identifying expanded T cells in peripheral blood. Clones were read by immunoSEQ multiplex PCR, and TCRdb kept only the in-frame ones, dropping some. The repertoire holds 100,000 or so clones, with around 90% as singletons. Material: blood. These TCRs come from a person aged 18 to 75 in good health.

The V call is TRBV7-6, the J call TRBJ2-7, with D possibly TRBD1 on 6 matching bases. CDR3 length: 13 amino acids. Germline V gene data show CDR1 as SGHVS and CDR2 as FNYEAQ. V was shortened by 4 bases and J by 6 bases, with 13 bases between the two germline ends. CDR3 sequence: CASSYNRDREQYF. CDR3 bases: TGTGCCAGCAGCTATAACAGGGACCGCGAGCAGTACTTC.

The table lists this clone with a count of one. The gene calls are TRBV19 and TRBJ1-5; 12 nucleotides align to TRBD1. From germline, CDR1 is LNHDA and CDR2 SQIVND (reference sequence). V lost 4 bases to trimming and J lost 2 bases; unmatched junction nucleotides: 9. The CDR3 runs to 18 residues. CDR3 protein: CASSNWDRGRGGNQPQHF. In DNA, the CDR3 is TGTGCCAGTAGTAATTGGGACAGGGGGCGGGGGGGCAATCAGCCCCAGCATTTT.

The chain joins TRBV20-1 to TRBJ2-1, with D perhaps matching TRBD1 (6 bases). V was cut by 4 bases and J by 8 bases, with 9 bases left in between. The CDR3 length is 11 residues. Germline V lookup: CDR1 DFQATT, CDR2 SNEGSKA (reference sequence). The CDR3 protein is CSAKGVDEQFF. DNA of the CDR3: TGCAGTGCTAAGGGGGTCGATGAGCAGTTCTTC.

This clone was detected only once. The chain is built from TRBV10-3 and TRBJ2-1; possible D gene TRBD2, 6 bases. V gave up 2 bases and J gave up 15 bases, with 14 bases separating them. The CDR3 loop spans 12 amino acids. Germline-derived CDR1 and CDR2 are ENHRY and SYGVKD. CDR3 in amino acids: CAISEVGGDGFF. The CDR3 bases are TGTGCCATCAGTGAGGTTGGAGGGGACGGGTTCTTC.